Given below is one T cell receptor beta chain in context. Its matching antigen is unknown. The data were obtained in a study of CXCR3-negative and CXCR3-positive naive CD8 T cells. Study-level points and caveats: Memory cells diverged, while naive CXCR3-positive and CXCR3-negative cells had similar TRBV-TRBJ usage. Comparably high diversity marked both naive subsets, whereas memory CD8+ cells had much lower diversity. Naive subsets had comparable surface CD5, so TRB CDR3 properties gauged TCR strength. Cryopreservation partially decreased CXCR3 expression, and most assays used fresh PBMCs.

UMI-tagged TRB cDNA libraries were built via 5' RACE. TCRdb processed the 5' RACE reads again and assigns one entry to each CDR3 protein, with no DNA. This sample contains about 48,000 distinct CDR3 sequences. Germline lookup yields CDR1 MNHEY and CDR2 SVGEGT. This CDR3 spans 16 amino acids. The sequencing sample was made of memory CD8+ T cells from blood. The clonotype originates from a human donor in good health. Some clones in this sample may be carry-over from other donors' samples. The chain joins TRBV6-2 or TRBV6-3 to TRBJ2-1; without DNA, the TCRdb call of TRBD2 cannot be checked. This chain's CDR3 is CASSYRAPSMGNEQFF.